These 28 T cell receptor beta chains came from one sample sequenced in a study of OX40 agonist ivuxolimab in advanced cancers. Libraries were prepared by immunoSEQ multiplex PCR; TCRdb keeps only in-frame clonotypes and omits some of them. The data hold tens of thousands of clones, with around four fifths observed a single time. The specimen was CD4+ or CD8+ T cells sorted from blood, collected in a trial of the OX40 agonist ivuxolimab. These TCRs come from an adult with an advanced solid tumor such as melanoma, head and neck, liver or kidney cancer.

The DNA for the CDR3 is TGTGCCACCAGCAGAGCCCTGGAAGGAAGGAAACTGTTTTTT. Protein sequence: CATSRALEGRKLFF. The chain combines TRBV15 with TRBJ1-4; D gene ambiguous. V lost 1 base and J lost 11, with 14 bases in between. This CDR3 spans 14 amino acids. Germline-derived CDR1 and CDR2 are LNHNV and YYDKDF (reference sequence). Full variable domain (outside the CDR3, taken from reference TRBV15 and TRBJ1-4): DAMVIQNPRYQVTQFGKPVTLSCSQTLNHNVMYWYQQKSSQAPKLLFHYYDKDFNNEADTPDNFQSRRPNTSFCFLDIRSPGLGDTAMYLCATSRALEGRKLFFGSGTQLSVL.

The chain carries TRBV4-3 and TRBJ2-4; the D gene is possibly TRBD1 (6 bases). This CDR3 has 18 amino acids. From germline, CDR1 is LGHNA and CDR2 YSLEER. V dropped 4 bases and J dropped 1 base, with 20 bases sitting between them. The CDR3 reads CASSLQSRGKGAKNIQYF. CDR3 bases: TGCGCCAGCAGCCTACAATCGAGGGGGAAGGGGGCCAAAAACATTCAGTACTTC.

The rearrangement uses TRBV2 and TRBJ2-4, with 10 bases lining up with TRBD2. Germline CDR1 reads SNHLY; CDR2 reads FYNNEI. Trimming cost V 3 bases and J 1 base; bases outside gene matches: 6. The CDR3 runs 17 residues. The CDR3 DNA sequence: TGTGCCAGCAGTGAGGCAGCGGGGGGGGCGGCCAAAAACATTCAGTACTTC. This gives the protein CASSEAAGGAAKNIQYF. Full variable domain (remainder filled in from reference TRBV2 and TRBJ2-4): EPEVTQTPSHQVTQMGQEVILRCVPISNHLYFYWYRQILGQKVEFLVSFYNNEISEKSEIFDDQFSVERPDGSNFTLKIRSTKLEDSAMYFCASSEAAGGAAKNIQYFGAGTRLSVL.

The chain uses TRBV18 and TRBJ1-2; D is perhaps TRBD1 (6 bases). Looked up from germline, CDR1 is KGHSH and CDR2 is LQKENI. The CDR3 covers 15 residues. The V end was cut by 6 bases, the J end by 3 bases, with 17 bases between. The CDR3 spells CASSPNREGHYGYTF. The CDR3 region has the DNA TGTGCCAGCTCCCCTAACAGGGAGGGGCACTATGGCTACACCTTC.

This chain joins TRBV28 and TRBJ1-6, with TRBD1 matching over 9 bases. V shed 1 base, J shed 10 bases, and the junction held 5 bases outside the gene matches. The CDR3 extends over 15 amino acids. From germline, CDR1 is MDHEN and CDR2 SYDVKM. In DNA, the CDR3 is TGTGCCAGCAGTTTATATACAGGGGGCCGGTCACCCCTCCACTTT. Encoded protein: CASSLYTGGRSPLHF.

This clone was recorded at least ten times. This chain's CDR3 is CASSQFLGNTEAFF. Here the CDR3 DNA reads TGTGCCAGCAGCCAATTTCTCGGGAACACTGAAGCTTTCTTT. The chain has TRBV14 and TRBJ1-1; D gene uncertain. CDR1 and CDR2 (germline): SGHDN, FVKESK. This CDR3 contains 14 residues. The V gene lost 2 bases and the J gene lost 1 base, with 8 bases spanning the gap.

This chain uses TRBV19 with TRBJ1-1; D may be TRBD1 (5 bases). CDR3 length: 15 amino acids. Between the trimmed V and J ends, which lost 5 bases and 3 bases, there was a span of 16 bases. Germline V gene lookup returns CDR1 LNHDA and CDR2 SQIVND (reference sequence). CDR3 amino acids: CASSPLGVKDTEAFF. CDR3 bases: TGTGCCAGTAGTCCCCTGGGGGTTAAGGACACTGAAGCTTTCTTT.

This clone is a singleton in its sample. DNA of the CDR3: TGTGCCAGCAGCTATAGATTGGGACAGGGAGGGGAAGCTTTCTTT. Translated, it gives CASSYRLGQGGEAFF. The rearrangement uses TRBV7-2 and TRBJ1-1, with 9 bases lining up with TRBD1. The CDR3 runs 15 residues. Per germline, CDR1 SGHTA and CDR2 FQGNSA. V lost 4 bases and J lost 8; bases outside the gene matches: 11.

This clone came up once. J is TRBJ1-1 and V is TRBV6-5; D uncertain. V was pared by 8 bases and J by 3 bases, with 7 bases between. CDR3 length: 11 residues. Germline CDR1 and CDR2: MNHEY and SVGAGI. The CDR3 here is CASSGYTEAFF. The CDR3 DNA sequence: TGTGCCAGCTCCGGATACACTGAAGCTTTCTTT.

The chain couples TRBV29-1 to TRBJ2-3; D not resolved. Trimming took off 6 bases at V and 0 bases at J, with 10 bases between the two ends. The CDR3 loop spans 13 amino acids. The V gene's germline CDR1 is SQVTM and CDR2 ANQGSEA. DNA of the CDR3: TGCAGCGTCGCGATTGCTAGCACAGATACGCAGTATTTT. Translated: CSVAIASTDTQYF.

The V and J genes are TRBV7-3 and TRBJ1-6, with 9 bases aligning to TRBD1. V was pared by 6 bases and J by 9 bases, with 9 bases of the junction left unmatched. The CDR3 loop spans 15 amino acids. Germline V gene sequence: CDR1 SGHTA, CDR2 FQGTGA. The CDR3 bases are TGTGCCAGCAGTTATACAGGGGGCGCGGGTTCACCCCTCCACTTT. Encoded protein: CASSYTGGAGSPLHF.

V and J are TRBV6-1 and TRBJ2-1; TRBD1 agrees at 7 bases. The CDR3 loop spans 15 amino acids. Germline assignment: CDR1 MNHNS and CDR2 SASEGT. V trimming: 8 bases; J trimming: 5 bases; junction bases outside the gene matches: 12. The CDR3: CASQPRTGGHNEQFF. Here the CDR3 DNA reads TGTGCCAGCCAACCCAGGACAGGTGGACACAATGAGCAGTTCTTC.

The rearrangement uses TRBV5-4 and TRBJ1-6; 8 nucleotides align to TRBD1. With V trimmed by 4 bases and J by 7 bases, 7 bases remained unmatched. The germline V gene has CDR1 SGHNT and CDR2 YYREEE (reference sequence). CDR3 length: 15 residues. The CDR3 here is CASSTDRVANSPLHF. CDR3 sequence (DNA): TGTGCCAGCAGCACGGACAGGGTGGCGAATTCACCCCTCCACTTT.

V and J are TRBV19 and TRBJ2-1; 14 bases align to TRBD2. Per germline, CDR1 LNHDA and CDR2 SQIVND (reference sequence). The CDR3 contains 19 residues. V trimming: 6 bases; J trimming: 9 bases; junction bases outside the gene matches: 19. CDR3 region: CASSQRSLVRTSGGIEQFF. CDR3 coding DNA: TGTGCCAGTAGCCAACGCTCCCTTGTGAGGACTAGCGGGGGGATTGAGCAGTTCTTC.

The chain is built from TRBV6-1 and TRBJ1-5; a weak D match, TRBD1 (5 bases). Germline V gives CDR1 MNHNS, CDR2 SASEGT. This CDR3 contains 13 residues. Trimming removed 10 bases from V and 4 bases from J, with 14 bases in between. CDR3 nucleotide sequence: TGTGCCACCAAAATACAGGTTAATCAGCCCCAGCATTTT. This codes for CATKIQVNQPQHF.

This chain links TRBV9 with TRBJ2-4; D remains unclear. V dropped 4 bases and J dropped 9 bases, with 17 bases sitting between them. Germline CDR1 and CDR2: SGDLS and YYNGEE. The CDR3 contains 14 residues. CDR3 amino acids: CASSPSIAPSIQYF. Here the CDR3 DNA reads TGTGCCAGCAGCCCCTCCATCGCCCCGAGCATTCAGTACTTC.

The CDR3 region is CASTLVGTVNNEQFF. CDR3 coding DNA: TGTGCCAGCACCCTTGTGGGCACCGTAAACAATGAGCAGTTCTTC. This rearrangement joins TRBV28 to TRBJ2-1; D is unclear. Between the trimmed V and J ends, which lost 7 bases and 5 bases, there was a span of 18 bases. The CDR3 is 15 amino acids. From germline, CDR1 is MDHEN and CDR2 SYDVKM.

The gene calls are TRBV2 and TRBJ2-7; 10 bases map to TRBD1. The CDR3 has 13 residues. Per germline, CDR1 SNHLY and CDR2 FYNNEI. Trimming took 8 bases from V and 3 from J; bases not matched to a gene: 4. CDR3 nucleotide sequence: TGTGCCAGCGTAAGGGACAGGGGCTACGAGCAGTACTTC. Protein: CASVRDRGYEQYF.

This sequence joins TRBV4-1 and TRBJ2-6; TRBD1 agrees at 10 bases. CDR1 MGHRA and CDR2 YSYEKL come from the germline V gene. The CDR3 consists of 18 residues. V lost 4 bases, J lost 0 bases, and 6 bases stayed unmatched. DNA for the CDR3: TGCGCCAGCAGCCCGGGACAGGGGACCATCTCTGGGGCCAACGTCCTGACTTTC. This sequence encodes CASSPGQGTISGANVLTF.

This rearrangement joins TRBV10-3 to TRBJ2-7; unclear D gene. This CDR3 region has 14 residues. CDR1 is ENHRY and CDR2 is SYGVKD in the germline V gene. V was shortened by 3 bases and J by 2 bases, with 11 bases between the two germline ends. DNA of the CDR3: TGTGCCATCAGTGATGTGGCTGTAACCTACGAGCAGTACTTC. Its protein is CAISDVAVTYEQYF.

This clone was seen only a few times. The chain carries TRBV6-5 and TRBJ2-4; 9 bases are a match to TRBD2. The CDR3 is 12 residues long. In germline, CDR1 is MNHEY, CDR2 SVGAGI. The ends lost 6 bases at V and 15 bases at J; junction bases unmatched: 9. The CDR3 region has the DNA TGTGCCAGCAGCACCTATAGCGGGGGAACGTACTTC. This encodes CASSTYSGGTYF.

The chain's CDR3 is CASSNAAGAGNTIYF. The CDR3 DNA is TGTGCCAGTAGTAATGCCGCAGGGGCTGGAAACACCATATATTTT. The chain is built from TRBV19 and TRBJ1-3, with D possibly being TRBD1 (6 bases). The V gene's germline CDR1 is LNHDA and CDR2 SQIVND (reference sequence). V was cut by 4 bases and J by 2 bases, with 12 bases left in between. This CDR3 spans 15 amino acids.

The chain carries TRBV4-1 and TRBJ2-1; 9 positions agree with TRBD2. Germline V gene data show CDR1 as MGHRA and CDR2 as YSYEKL. CDR3 size: 16 residues. J lost 5 bases, V lost 2 bases, and 7 bases had no gene match. Here the CDR3 reads CASSQILAGGNNEQFF. Written as DNA, the CDR3 is TGCGCCAGCAGCCAAATTCTTGCGGGGGGGAACAATGAGCAGTTCTTC.

The chain carries TRBV13 and TRBJ2-2; unclear D gene. V lost 11 bases, J lost 1 base, and 14 bases lay in between. The V gene's germline CDR1 is PRHDT and CDR2 FYEKMQ (reference sequence). CDR3 length equals 14 residues. CDR3 residues: CASEEGMNTGELFF. CDR3 in DNA: TGTGCCTCCGAGGAAGGGATGAACACCGGGGAGCTGTTTTTT.

The rearrangement links TRBV28 to TRBJ1-2; D unclear. Trimming took off 5 bases at V and 6 bases at J, with 10 bases between the two ends. The V gene's germline CDR1 is MDHEN and CDR2 SYDVKM. The CDR3 consists of 12 residues. The CDR3 nucleotides read TGTGCCAGCAGTCAAGGAGAAGATGGCTACACCTTC. Translated: CASSQGEDGYTF.

CDR3 residues: CAWSGQGNSPLHF. The CDR3 DNA is TGTGCCTGGAGTGGACAGGGAAATTCACCCCTCCACTTT. V usage is TRBV30 and J usage is TRBJ1-6, with 7 bases aligning to TRBD1. V trimming: 1 base; J trimming: 7 bases; junction bases outside the gene matches: 1. The CDR3 has 13 residues. The V gene's germline CDR1 is GTSNPN and CDR2 SVGIG (reference sequence).

V and J are TRBV7-9 and TRBJ2-7; the D call may be TRBD1 or TRBD2 (5 bases each). The CDR3 sequence is 14 residues long. Trimming took 5 bases from V and 2 from J, leaving 13 bases between them. Germline CDR1 reads SEHNR; CDR2 reads FQNEAQ (reference sequence). The CDR3 spells CASSPTGPTYEQYF. In DNA form, the CDR3 reads TGTGCCAGCAGCCCTACGGGACCGACCTACGAGCAGTACTTC.

Here the CDR3 DNA reads TGTGCCAGCAGGTCGGGGCCCCACACTGAAGCTTTCTTT. Translating gives CASRSGPHTEAFF. This sequence joins TRBV7-3 and TRBJ1-1; D possibly corresponds to TRBD1 (5 bases). Germline CDR1 reads SGHTA; CDR2 reads FQGTGA. This CDR3 spans 13 amino acids. Trimming left V 6 bases short and J 3 bases short, with 11 bases between.